This record covers a single TCR beta chain. The antigen remains undetermined. This sample stems from a study of monozygotic twins with inflammatory bowel disease. Template switching incorporated UMIs with a 6-nucleotide sample barcode. TCRdb re-called the 5' RACE reads; one entry per CDR3 protein, DNA not given. This sample's table has roughly 200,000 distinct CDR3 sequences. Points from the study as a whole: Patient-to-patient differences in immunosuppressive treatment may have added variability to the repertoires.

The CDR3 contains 13 residues. Germline V gene sequence: CDR1 SGHTS, CDR2 YDEGEE. Material for sequencing was blood. The origin of this receptor is a human donor with ulcerative colitis or Crohn's disease, or a healthy co-twin of an affected twin (not recorded which). The V call is TRBV5-8, the J call TRBJ1-2; the TCRdb D gene call, TRBD1, has no DNA to confirm it. The chain's CDR3 is CASSLAGTHGYTF.